These 23 T cell receptor beta chains were sequenced from one sample in a study of liver allograft versus peripheral blood T cells. At the level of the study: A comparison was made between T cell receptor repertoires in transplanted livers and those in recipients' peripheral blood.

TCRdb redid the calling of the reads with MiXCR, one entry per CDR3 protein. This table has around 3,800 distinct CDR3 sequences, roughly 14% appearing once. Source of these receptors: a human patient who had a liver transplant. Some of the T cells might come from the graft donor.

This clonotype is judged medium-sized (0.01 to 0.1%). The chain joins TRBV28 to TRBJ2-7; D might be TRBD2 (5 bases). Germline CDR1 is MDHEN and CDR2 is SYDVKM. Trimming stripped 3 bases from V and 6 bases from J, with 12 bases between. The CDR3 runs 13 residues. The CDR3 is CASSFSEFTEQYF. The CDR3 coding sequence is TGTGCCAGCAGTTTTAGCGAATTTACCGAGCAGTACTTC.

Note on this clonotype: This sequence may be a read error, since a much larger clone differs from it by one base. The genes are TRBV6-2 or TRBV6-3 and TRBJ2-2; 11 bases map to TRBD2. Germline V gene sequence: CDR1 MNHEY, CDR2 SVGEGT. CDR3 length: 18 residues. CDR3 sequence reads: CVSSRPTGTSGYTGELFF. The CDR3 DNA is TGTGTCAGCAGCCGCCCAACTGGGACTAGCGGATACACCGGGGAGCTGTTTTTT.

This chain joins TRBV28 and TRBJ2-7; D is unclear. CDR3 length: 11 residues. Germline V lookup: CDR1 MDHEN, CDR2 SYDVKM. V lost 5 bases, J lost 5 bases, and 7 bases lay in between. This CDR3 reads CASSTRDEQYF. CDR3 DNA sequence: TGTGCCAGCAGTACTCGCGACGAGCAGTACTTC.

In its sample, this clonotype is medium-sized. The V call is TRBV6-2 or TRBV6-3, the J call TRBJ1-5, with D perhaps matching TRBD1 (6 bases). V gave up 6 bases and J gave up 2 bases, with 8 bases separating them. The CDR3 spans 13 residues. Germline V gene data show CDR1 as MNHEY and CDR2 as SVGEGT. CDR3 amino acids: CASRRQGNQPQHF. DNA of the CDR3: TGTGCCAGCAGGCGACAGGGCAATCAGCCCCAGCATTTT.

Sample share makes this clonotype medium-sized. This chain uses TRBV28 with TRBJ2-7; 7 bases are a match to TRBD1. Germline CDR1 MDHEN, CDR2 SYDVKM. V trimming: 7 bases; J trimming: 3 bases; junction bases outside the gene matches: 9. The CDR3 is made up of 14 amino acids. The CDR3 DNA reads as TGTGCCAGCAACGAGGGGGCGGCCCTCTACGAGCAGTACTTC. Amino acid sequence: CASNEGAALYEQYF.

J is TRBJ2-1 and V is TRBV5-1; maybe TRBD1 (5 bases). Deletions cut 0 bases from V and 7 bases from J, with 8 bases between. CDR3 size: 13 residues. Germline lookup yields CDR1 SGHRS and CDR2 YFSETQ. This CDR3 reads CASSLGAGNEQFF. Written as DNA, the CDR3 is TGCGCCAGCAGCTTGGGGGCAGGGAATGAGCAGTTCTTC.

This clonotype is large in the sample. This sequence joins TRBV6-5 and TRBJ1-3; possible D gene TRBD1, 5 bases. This CDR3 is 16 amino acids long. CDR1 is MNHEY and CDR2 is SVGAGI in the germline V gene. V was cut by 0 bases and J by 0 bases, with 9 bases left in between. The CDR3 sequence is CASSYSGPYSGNTIYF. The CDR3 coding sequence is TGTGCCAGCAGTTACTCGGGACCCTACTCTGGAAACACCATATATTTT.

This clonotype has just one count. The gene calls are TRBV2 and TRBJ1-4; 7 bases map to TRBD1. This CDR3 spans 12 amino acids. Germline V gene lookup returns CDR1 SNHLY and CDR2 FYNNEI. Unmatched junction bases numbered 7, after V lost 7 bases and J lost 11 bases. The CDR3 sequence is CASTLTGDKLFF. The CDR3 nucleotides are TGTGCCAGCACCCTCACAGGGGATAAACTGTTTTTT.

About this clonotype itself: A much larger clone lies one base from this, so it may be a read error. The conserved closing phenylalanine or tryptophan is absent in this CDR3, likely reflecting a read error. V and J are TRBV19 and TRBJ1-6, with TRBD1 matching 8 bases. The V gene end was trimmed by 3 bases and the J gene end by 11 bases; junction bases not matched to a gene: 6. This CDR3 is 14 amino acids long. CDR1 LNHDA and CDR2 SQIVND come from the germline V gene (reference sequence). This CDR3 reads CASSIGQGNAPLHS. The CDR3 DNA follows: TGTGCCAGTAGTATTGGACAGGGAAATGCACCCCTCCACTCT.

Sample share makes this clonotype medium-sized (0.01 to 0.1%). J is TRBJ2-7 and V is TRBV6-6, with D uncertain. Germline V gene lookup returns CDR1 MNHNY and CDR2 SVGAGI (reference sequence). CDR3 length: 12 residues. V lost 4 bases and J 3 bases, leaving 7 bases between the germline ends. CDR3 nucleotide sequence: TGTGCCAGCAGTTCCGTCGGCTACGAGCAGTACTTC. Its protein is CASSSVGYEQYF.

This clonotype is deemed medium-sized (0.01 to 0.1%). In DNA, the CDR3 is TGTGCCAGCAGTTACGGGGACAGGGGCTACACCTTC. Protein product: CASSYGDRGYTF. The chain links TRBV6-6 to TRBJ1-2, with 8 bases fitting TRBD1. V lost 2 bases to trimming and J lost 8 bases; unmatched junction nucleotides: 1. The CDR3 contains 12 residues. The germline CDR1 and CDR2 sequences are MNHNY and SVGAGI (reference sequence).

This clonotype is large within its sample. The chain recombines TRBV27 with TRBJ2-6, with D unclear. Germline V CDR1 and CDR2: MNHEY, SMNVEV (reference sequence). V dropped 1 base and J dropped 0 bases, with 10 bases sitting between them. This CDR3 contains 17 residues. The CDR3 region is CASSLLKGSSGANVLTF. The DNA for the CDR3 is TGTGCCAGCAGTTTATTGAAGGGTTCCTCTGGGGCCAACGTCCTGACTTTC.

This clonotype rates as medium-sized (0.01 to 0.1%). The genes are TRBV7-9 and TRBJ1-6; 7 bases are a match to TRBD1. Germline-derived CDR1 and CDR2 are SEHNR and FQNEAQ (reference sequence). Trimming at V came to 4 bases and at J to 9 bases, leaving 3 bases not matched to a gene. The CDR3 sequence is 13 residues long. DNA for the CDR3: TGTGCCAGCAGCTCGGGACAGAGTTCACCCCTCCACTTT. As protein: CASSSGQSSPLHF.

This clonotype is medium-sized within its sample. The chain employs TRBV18 and TRBJ1-5; perhaps TRBD1 as D (5 bases). The CDR3 consists of 14 residues. Deletions cut 6 bases from V and 4 bases from J, with 13 bases between. Looked up from germline, CDR1 is KGHSH and CDR2 is LQKENI. The CDR3 DNA is TGTGCCAGCTCCTCCGACAGATGGAATCAGCCCCAGCATTTT. It is translated as CASSSDRWNQPQHF. Combining the CDR3 with reference TRBV18 and TRBJ1-5 gives the whole variable domain NAGVMQNPRHLVRRRGQEARLRCSPMKGHSHVYWYRQLPEEGLKFMVYLQKENIIDESGMPKERFSAEFPKEGPSILRIQQVVRGDSAAYFCASSSDRWNQPQHFGDGTRLSIL.

CDR3 sequence (DNA): TGTGCCAGCAGCTTAGGTTCTTTCGGGACAGATACGCAGTATTTT. It codes for CASSLGSFGTDTQYF. The V gene is TRBV5-6, the J gene TRBJ2-3, with D hard to call. This CDR3 region has 15 residues. The germline gives CDR1 SGHDT, CDR2 YYEEEE. With 2 bases removed from V and 3 bases from J, the gap between germline ends came to 13 bases.

By its share, this clonotype is medium-sized. J is TRBJ1-2 and V is TRBV7-9; TRBD1 agrees at 7 bases. The trim removed 4 bases at V and 3 bases at J, leaving 14 bases unmatched. Germline-derived CDR1 and CDR2 are SEHNR and FQNEAQ (reference sequence). CDR3 size: 17 residues. This CDR3 reads CASSSWDSTGADYGYTF. The CDR3 DNA reads TGTGCCAGCAGCTCGTGGGACTCTACAGGGGCAGACTATGGCTACACCTTC.

The chain has TRBV5-1 and TRBJ2-2; D gene unclear. Germline V gene sequence: CDR1 SGHRS, CDR2 YFSETQ. The CDR3 totals 13 residues. Deletions cut 4 bases from V and 3 bases from J, with 7 bases between. In DNA, the CDR3 is TGCGCCAGCAGCAACAGCGACACCGGGGAGCTGTTTTTT. Amino acid sequence: CASSNSDTGELFF.

This clonotype is medium-sized (0.01 to 0.1%) in the sample. The V call is TRBV7-9, the J call TRBJ2-7, with 8 bases fitting TRBD1. Trimming removed 5 bases from V and 5 bases from J; junction bases left unmatched: 2. CDR1 and CDR2 from the germline V gene are SEHNR and FQNEAQ (reference sequence). This CDR3 has 12 residues. The CDR3 bases are TGTGCCAGCAGCGAGACAGGGGACGAGCAGTACTTC. This sequence encodes CASSETGDEQYF.

V gene TRBV20-1 combines with J gene TRBJ2-2; 8 bases align to TRBD1. J lost 3 bases, V lost 6 bases, and 6 bases had no gene match. Germline V CDR1 and CDR2: DFQATT, SNEGSKA (reference sequence). The CDR3 has 14 residues. The CDR3 is CSAPGQGDTGELFF. CDR3 nucleotide sequence: TGCAGTGCCCCCGGACAGGGAGACACCGGGGAGCTGTTTTTT.

By share of the sample, this clonotype is medium-sized. The rearrangement links TRBV28 to TRBJ2-1; 9 bases fit TRBD2. V trimming: 6 bases; J trimming: 10 bases; junction bases outside the gene matches: 10. The CDR3 has 14 amino acids. Germline V gene sequence: CDR1 MDHEN, CDR2 SYDVKM. The CDR3 protein is CASRRGGREGEQFF. CDR3 DNA sequence: TGTGCCAGCAGGCGGGGGGGCAGGGAGGGGGAGCAGTTCTTC.

This clonotype is deemed medium-sized. This chain links TRBV28 with TRBJ1-4, with no clear D. The CDR3 length is 12 residues. V lost 5 bases to trimming and J lost 8 bases, with 9 bases between them. Looked up from germline, CDR1 is MDHEN and CDR2 is SYDVKM. The CDR3 DNA sequence: TGTGCCAGCAGTACTTTGCGGGAAAAACTGTTTTTT. This encodes CASSTLREKLFF.

V is TRBV20-1 and J is TRBJ2-7; D unresolved. Trimming pared 2 bases from V and 6 bases from J, leaving 14 bases between. The CDR3 runs to 13 residues. CDR1 and CDR2 from the germline V gene are DFQATT and SNEGSKA (reference sequence). CDR3 sequence reads: CSARYESDSEQYF. CDR3 bases: TGCAGTGCTAGATACGAGTCGGATAGCGAGCAGTACTTC.

In its sample, this clonotype ranks as medium-sized. The genes are TRBV7-9 and TRBJ2-5; 8 bases match TRBD2. The length of the CDR3 is 13 residues. Germline V gene sequence: CDR1 SEHNR, CDR2 FQNEAQ (reference sequence). V gave up 5 bases and J gave up 4 bases; unmatched junction bases: 3. The CDR3 nucleotides read TGTGCCAGCAGCCTCCGGGGGGGAGAGACCCAGTACTTC. This sequence encodes CASSLRGGETQYF.